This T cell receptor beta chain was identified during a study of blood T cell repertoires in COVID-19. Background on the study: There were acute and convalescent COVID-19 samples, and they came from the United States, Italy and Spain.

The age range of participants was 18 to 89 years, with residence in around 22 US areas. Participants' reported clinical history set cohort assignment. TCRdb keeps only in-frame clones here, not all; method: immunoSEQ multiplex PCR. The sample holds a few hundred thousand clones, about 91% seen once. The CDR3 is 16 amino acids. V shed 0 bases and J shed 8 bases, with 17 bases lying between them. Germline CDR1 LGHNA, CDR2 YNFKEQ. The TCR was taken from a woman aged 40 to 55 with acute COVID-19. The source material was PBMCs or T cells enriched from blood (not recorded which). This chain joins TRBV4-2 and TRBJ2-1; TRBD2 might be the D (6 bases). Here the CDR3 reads CASSQDPGLSGDEQFF. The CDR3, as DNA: TGTGCCAGCAGCCAAGATCCCGGACTATCAGGCGATGAGCAGTTCTTC.